The rows below give T cell receptor beta chains drawn from one sample of a study of OX40 agonist ivuxolimab in advanced cancers. Assay used: immunoSEQ multiplex PCR; TCRdb lists only in-frame clones, some missing. The sample contains 50,000 to 60,000 clones, about 87% of which appear only once. Sequences were derived from CD4+ or CD8+ T cells sorted from blood, sampled in a trial of the OX40 agonist ivuxolimab. The source of these receptors is an adult with an advanced solid tumor such as melanoma, head and neck, liver or kidney cancer. The CDR3 runs from the conserved cysteine through the conserved F or W. A D gene is named only where the DNA matches it firmly. Some rows have no size entry. The others give once, few or many, or a class for an expanded clone.

j_call	v_call	d_call	clone_size	cdr3_nt	cdr3_aa
TRBJ2-5	TRBV28	NA	NA	TGTGCCAGCAGTTCCTCAGGGGGAGGTGGGGAGACCCAGTACTTC	CASSSSGGGGETQYF
TRBJ2-1	TRBV6-5	TRBD1	once	TGTGCCAGCAGTTACACTCAGACAGGGATCAATGAGCAGTTCTTC	CASSYTQTGINEQFF
TRBJ2-5	TRBV6-5	NA	once	TGTGCCAGCAGGGCAACAGGGAAAGAGACCCAGTACTTC	CASRATGKETQYF
TRBJ2-3	TRBV6-1	NA	NA	TGTGCCAGCAGTAGAAAGGGCACAGATACGCAGTATTTT	CASSRKGTDTQYF
TRBJ2-7	TRBV19	TRBD1	NA	TGTGCCAGTAGTATCACAGGGGGTAACTACGAGCAGTACTTC	CASSITGGNYEQYF
TRBJ2-2	TRBV7-6	NA	NA	TGTGCCAGCAGCTCCCGGCGGGGGCGCGGGACCGGGGAGCTGTTTTTT	CASSSRRGRGTGELFF
TRBJ1-6	TRBV2	NA	NA	TGTGCGAGCAAAGGGAGAAATAATTCACCCCTCCACTTT	CASKGRNNSPLHF
TRBJ2-6	TRBV28	TRBD1	NA	TGTGCCAGCAGTCCCTTTTTCTTCGACAGGGCAGGGGCTGGGGCCAACGTCCTGACTTTC	CASSPFFFDRAGAGANVLTF
TRBJ1-1	TRBV21-1	NA	NA	TGTGCCAGCAGCAAAGGGTGGAGGACTGAAGCTTTCTTT	CASSKGWRTEAFF
TRBJ2-7	TRBV2	NA	NA	TGTGCCAGCAGTGAAGATACCCGGACCCACTACGAGCAGTACTTC	CASSEDTRTHYEQYF
TRBJ1-5	TRBV5-1	NA	NA	TGCGCCAGCAGCTTGGATGGGGCAGTGGGCAATCAGCCCCAGCATTTT	CASSLDGAVGNQPQHF
TRBJ1-3	TRBV6-5	NA	once	TGTGCCAGCAGAATGACAGTCTCTGGAAACACCATATATTTT	CASRMTVSGNTIYF
TRBJ2-1	TRBV7-8	TRBD2	NA	TGTGCCAGCAGCTTAGTATCCGGGACTAGCGGGAGGGGTAATGAGCAGTTCTTC	CASSLVSGTSGRGNEQFF
TRBJ2-7	TRBV5-4	TRBD2	NA	TGTGCCAGCAGCCCGGGACTAGCGGGACCCTACGAGCAGTACTTC	CASSPGLAGPYEQYF
TRBJ1-2	TRBV6-6	NA	NA	TGTGCCAGCAGTTACTCACTCAGCTATGGCTACACCTTC	CASSYSLSYGYTF
TRBJ2-5	TRBV18	NA	once	TGTGCCAGCTCACCACGAAGAGAAGAGACCCAGTACTTC	CASSPRREETQYF
TRBJ2-1	TRBV30	NA	NA	TGTGCCTGGAGCCGGGAAACCCTTAACTACAATGAGCAGTTCTTC	CAWSRETLNYNEQFF
TRBJ2-7	TRBV6-6	TRBD1	NA	TGTGCCAGCAGAAGGACAGGGGCCTACGAGCAGTACTTC	CASRRTGAYEQYF
TRBJ1-5	TRBV6-6	NA	NA	TGTGCCAGCAGTTCCCCTAGGGGTCAGGGGAGTCAGCCCCAGCATTTT	CASSSPRGQGSQPQHF
TRBJ2-3	TRBV7-2	TRBD2	NA	TGTGCCAGCAGCCTAAGGGGGGACACGGCGGGGGGTAATACGCAGTATTTT	CASSLRGDTAGGNTQYF
TRBJ1-5	TRBV19	NA	NA	TGTGCCAGTAGCTACCTGGATCAGCCCCAGCATTTT	CASSYLDQPQHF
TRBJ2-3	TRBV6-7	TRBD2	NA	TGTGCCAGCCGAGCGGGAGGGCCTCAGCGGACAGATACGCAGTATTTT	CASRAGGPQRTDTQYF
TRBJ2-2	TRBV7-2	NA	NA	TGTGCCAGCAGCCCAGGGGGGGCCAGCACCGGGGAGCTGTTTTTT	CASSPGGASTGELFF
TRBJ2-7	TRBV27	TRBD1	NA	TGTGCCAGCAGTTTTACCGGTCCAGGGGGCCGAGACGAGCAGTACTTC	CASSFTGPGGRDEQYF
TRBJ1-5	TRBV6-5	NA	few	TGTGCCAGCAGTACAGGCAGCAATCAGCCCCAGCATTTT	CASSTGSNQPQHF
TRBJ2-1	TRBV27	NA	NA	TGTGCCAGCAGTTTTTATAAAGACAATGAGCAGTTCTTC	CASSFYKDNEQFF
TRBJ2-2	TRBV9	NA	once	TGTGCCAGCAGCGGGCAGGGAAACACCGGGGAGCTGTTTTTT	CASSGQGNTGELFF
TRBJ1-6	TRBV19	NA	NA	TGTGCCAGTAGTAGGGCAGGAAATTCACCCCTCCACTTT	CASSRAGNSPLHF
TRBJ2-7	TRBV2	NA	NA	TGTGCCAGCACCGGGGAGAGGCGGACCTCCTACGAGCAGTACTTC	CASTGERRTSYEQYF
TRBJ1-2	TRBV6-7	NA	NA	TGTGCCAGCAGCCGCAGGAGCCAGGGCTATGGCTACACCTTC	CASSRRSQGYGYTF
TRBJ2-3	TRBV7-9	TRBD1	NA	TGTGCCAGCAGCTTAGTGGACAGGGAGCAGTATTTT	CASSLVDREQYF
TRBJ2-3	TRBV14	TRBD2	NA	TGTGCCAGCAGCCGTGGAGGTGGGAGGGCCTCGGGAGATACGCAGTATTTT	CASSRGGGRASGDTQYF
TRBJ2-3	TRBV7-3	NA	NA	TGTGCCAGCAGCCGAAGCGGGAGCACAGATACGCAGTATTTT	CASSRSGSTDTQYF
TRBJ2-7	TRBV6-5	NA	NA	TGTGCCAGCAGTTACCGGGACGGTGGCTACGAGCAGTACTTC	CASSYRDGGYEQYF
TRBJ1-1	TRBV5-1	TRBD1	NA	TGCGCCAGCAGCTCAACAGGGGCCGCCCTTTTAGCTTTCTTT	CASSSTGAALLAFF
TRBJ2-7	TRBV28	TRBD1	NA	TGTGCCAGCAGTTCGCACCGGACAGGGGTATTCTACGAGCAGTACTTC	CASSSHRTGVFYEQYF
TRBJ2-6	TRBV7-3	NA	NA	TGTGCCAGCAGCTTAAGCTCTGGGGCCAACGTCCTGACTTTC	CASSLSSGANVLTF
TRBJ1-2	TRBV5-1	NA	NA	TGCGCCAGCAGCTTGCCCCTGAAACAAGGACTGACTCACTATGGCTACACCTTC	CASSLPLKQGLTHYGYTF
TRBJ1-1	TRBV5-1	TRBD1	NA	TGCGCCAGCAGCCCAGGGGGAGACACTGAAGCTTTCTTT	CASSPGGDTEAFF
TRBJ2-7	TRBV29-1	NA	once	TGCAGCGCCAACCCGGCAGGATCCTACGAGCAGTACTTC	CSANPAGSYEQYF
TRBJ2-2	TRBV5-1	TRBD1	NA	TGCGCCAGCAGCTCCGGGACAGGGATCACCGGGGAGCTGTTTTTT	CASSSGTGITGELFF
TRBJ2-1	TRBV13	TRBD2	NA	TGTGCCAGCAGCCGGACTAGCGGGAGTTGGGGCGATGAGCAGTTCTTC	CASSRTSGSWGDEQFF
TRBJ1-6	TRBV6-6	NA	NA	TGTGCCAGCGGGAGTACAGACAAATATAATTCACCCCTCCACTTT	CASGSTDKYNSPLHF
TRBJ2-2	TRBV4-1	NA	NA	TGCGCCAGCAGCCAAGACCTTTTGCGGTCCACCGGGGAGCTGTTTTTT	CASSQDLLRSTGELFF
TRBJ1-2	TRBV11-2	NA	once	TGTGCCAGCAGCTTGGGCTCGGGGATCGGCTATGGCTACACCTTC	CASSLGSGIGYGYTF
TRBJ2-7	TRBV16	NA	NA	TGTGCCAGCAGCCAATCAATTGGGGATTACGAGCAGTACTTC	CASSQSIGDYEQYF
TRBJ2-7	TRBV19	NA	NA	TGTGCCAGTAGTATCCCCGACCCCTGTGATGAGTACTTC	CASSIPDPCDEYF
TRBJ2-1	TRBV19	TRBD2	NA	TGTGCCAGTAGTCCCCGGACTAGTAGCAATGAGCAGTTCTTC	CASSPRTSSNEQFF
TRBJ1-5	TRBV15	NA	NA	TGTGCCACCAGCAGAGATAGAAGCCCTGCCGGATTCCGCAATCAGCCCCAGCATTTT	CATSRDRSPAGFRNQPQHF
TRBJ1-1	TRBV7-2	NA	NA	TGTGCCAGCAGCTTAATTCCGAACACTGAAGCTTTCTTT	CASSLIPNTEAFF
TRBJ2-3	TRBV11-3	NA	NA	TGTGCCAGCAGCTTAGATCACCGCCGCACAGATACGCAGTATTTT	CASSLDHRRTDTQYF
TRBJ2-2	TRBV18	TRBD2	NA	TGTGCCAGCTCTCACACTACAAGCGGGGCGAACACCGGGGAGCTGTTTTTT	CASSHTTSGANTGELFF
TRBJ2-3	TRBV11-2	TRBD1	NA	TGTGCCAGCAGCTTGGGTCAGGGGGCGTCCTCACAGTATTTT	CASSLGQGASSQYF
TRBJ2-5	TRBV6-6	TRBD1	few	TGTGCCAGCAGTTCCTACAGGGGGAAGGAGACCCAGTACTTC	CASSSYRGKETQYF